A selection of T cell receptor beta chains follows, all from one sample in a study of blood T cell repertoires in COVID-19. TCRdb's table, derived via immunoSEQ multiplex PCR, lists solely in-frame clones and lacks some. The table has 150,000 to 200,000 clones, around 75% seen once. The sequenced sample consisted of peripheral blood. The receptors here all came from a woman aged 40 to 50 with COVID-19, enrolled during active disease. The CDR3 runs from the conserved cysteine through the conserved F or W. A D gene is named only where the DNA matches it firmly.

cdr3_aa j_call v_call d_call
CASSPYSNQPQHF TRBJ1-5 TRBV19 NA
CASSILRERGRPQHF TRBJ1-5 TRBV19 NA
CASSYGRGLTEAFF TRBJ1-1 TRBV6-6 NA
CASTERDYPYNEQFF TRBJ2-1 TRBV9 TRBD2
CASSPTPGGDSPLHF TRBJ1-6 TRBV11-2 NA
CASSWGGSNTGELFF TRBJ2-2 TRBV5-1 TRBD2
CASSQESLGLAGYNEQFF TRBJ2-1 TRBV3-1/TRBV3-2 TRBD2
CASSQERVGGPNEQFF TRBJ2-1 TRBV3-1/TRBV3-2 NA
CASSQDISGGARETQYF TRBJ2-5 TRBV4-2 TRBD2
CASSELDKLGDTQYF TRBJ2-3 TRBV25-1 NA
CASSPQGQGTMNTEAFF TRBJ1-1 TRBV19 TRBD1
CASSPDRDYGYTF TRBJ1-2 TRBV6-6 TRBD1
CASSLGAGNQPQHF TRBJ1-5 TRBV5-1 NA
CASSIPAGVMTEAFF TRBJ1-1 TRBV19 NA
CASSAGEENQPQHF TRBJ1-5 TRBV5-1 NA
CASSLGTGPYNSPLHF TRBJ1-6 TRBV3-1/TRBV3-2 TRBD1
CASSYTGDWGLDSYEQYF TRBJ2-7 TRBV14 NA
CASSGTGERETQYF TRBJ2-5 TRBV5-1 TRBD1
CASGLPLGTSVGVFTGELFF TRBJ2-2 TRBV12-5 TRBD2
CASGDRADEQFF TRBJ2-1 TRBV5-1 TRBD1
CASSEWLLRGKNIQYF TRBJ2-4 TRBV2 NA
CASSLGVRGAKNIQYF TRBJ2-4 TRBV5-1 NA
CASSGSSGDYNEQFF TRBJ2-1 TRBV6-4 TRBD2
CASREGQTHTGELFF TRBJ2-2 TRBV2 NA
CAISEWGVNTEAFF TRBJ1-1 TRBV10-3 NA
CASSRATTDTQYF TRBJ2-3 TRBV3-1/TRBV3-2 NA
CASSPARGGRYEQYF TRBJ2-7 TRBV18 NA
CASSRPGLAGDTQYF TRBJ2-3 TRBV18 TRBD2
CASTLRSDSYEQYF TRBJ2-7 TRBV5-1 NA
CASSPPGGDTQYF TRBJ2-3 TRBV6-5 TRBD2
CASSLSAVGGRSYNEQFF TRBJ2-1 TRBV27 TRBD2
CASSERRAYTF TRBJ1-2 TRBV2 NA
CASSVTRGPMNTEAFF TRBJ1-1 TRBV5-1 NA
CASSSPPGEQYF TRBJ2-7 TRBV27 NA
CASSEGQALTLHF TRBJ1-6 TRBV7-2 TRBD1
CASSQGHRGARSYEQYF TRBJ2-7 TRBV4-3 TRBD1
CASSTTGTLYNSPLHF TRBJ1-6 TRBV7-9 NA
CASRGAPEGSPLHF TRBJ1-6 TRBV6-5 NA
CASSLDRGEAFF TRBJ1-1 TRBV5-1 NA
CASSPSKQGASQPQHF TRBJ1-5 TRBV18 TRBD1
CAWSLGQRGYGYTF TRBJ1-2 TRBV30 NA
CASSPVEETQYF TRBJ2-5 TRBV18 NA
CASSLTVSSYNEQFF TRBJ2-1 TRBV7-3 NA
CAWSRTGNQPQHF TRBJ1-5 TRBV30 NA
CASGPEGKVETQYF TRBJ2-5 TRBV25-1 NA
CASSSNREKLFF TRBJ1-4 TRBV7-2 NA
CASTGAYEQYF TRBJ2-7 TRBV7-9 NA
CASSQGAPDSPLHF TRBJ1-6 TRBV5-1 TRBD1
CASSNTGRGFQPQHF TRBJ1-5 TRBV19 NA
CAGRRDFGSEAFF TRBJ1-1 TRBV6-5 NA
CASSLGGGSLIDYTF TRBJ1-2 TRBV7-8 NA
CASSLGQGVYGYTF TRBJ1-2 TRBV5-8 TRBD1
CASSLQDRAGGYTF TRBJ1-2 TRBV6-2/TRBV6-3 TRBD1
CASSPSGGYNEQFF TRBJ2-1 TRBV5-1 TRBD2
CASSSSTGGEYTGELFF TRBJ2-2 TRBV7-6 TRBD1
CASSYRQQVNTEAFF TRBJ1-1 TRBV4-1 NA
CSVVSSAGDTEAFF TRBJ1-1 TRBV29-1 NA
CASSQDRNTEAFF TRBJ1-1 TRBV4-3 NA
CATSDGPLASTGELFF TRBJ2-2 TRBV24-1 NA